This is a list of T cell receptor beta chains from one sample in a study of shared T cell receptors in the human thymus. The data were produced by immunoSEQ multiplex PCR, yet TCRdb's version contains in-frame clones alone and is incomplete. The table includes just under 550,000 clones, around 82% detected once. This same sample was also part of a study on human thymus T cells.

Material: thymocytes. The receptors shown here come from a boy younger than two with a congenital heart defect. The CDR3 runs from the conserved cysteine through the conserved F or W. Fields, in order: V gene, D gene, CDR3 length, J gene, CDR3 DNA, CDR3 protein. The D gene is left open where the match is weak.

TRBV7-9,TRBD1,12,TRBJ2-4,TGTGCCAGCAGCCCGGACAGGGCCATTCAGTACTTC,CASSPDRAIQYF
TRBV10-3,-,13,TRBJ2-7,TGTGCCATCACGGGTCGCGAGTCCCACGAGCAGTACTTC,CAITGRESHEQYF
TRBV21-1,-,14,TRBJ2-5,TGTGCCAGCAGCAAAGCGTATTTAGTCGAGACCCAGTACTTC,CASSKAYLVETQYF
TRBV30,TRBD2,15,TRBJ2-7,TGTGCCTGGACCCACGGACTAGCGGACCCATACGAGCAGTACTTC,CAWTHGLADPYEQYF
TRBV7-2,-,16,TRBJ2-1,TGTGCCAGCAGCCCAAGTCGCGGGCCGTCCTACAATGAGCAGTTCTTC,CASSPSRGPSYNEQFF
TRBV27,-,12,TRBJ2-2,TGTGCCAGCAGCGGGACTCCCGGGGAGCTGTTTTTT,CASSGTPGELFF
TRBV7-8,-,15,TRBJ2-2,TGTGCCAGCAGCTTCGAACAGGGATTTACCGGGGAGCTGTTTTTT,CASSFEQGFTGELFF
TRBV6-5,-,15,TRBJ2-7,-,CASSTSTSGTYEQYF
TRBV23-1,TRBD1,15,TRBJ2-5,TGCGCCAGCAGTCAAGGGGGACAGGGGGGACGAACCCAGTACTTC,CASSQGGQGGRTQYF
TRBV11-3,-,13,TRBJ1-1,TGTGCCAGCAGCTTAGGAGACAGGAGGGAAGCTTTCTTT,CASSLGDRREAFF
TRBV27,TRBD2,17,TRBJ2-1,TGTGCCAGCAGTCCACTATTGGCAGGGAGGGAATACAATGAGCAGTTCTTC,CASSPLLAGREYNEQFF
TRBV6-5,-,16,TRBJ2-3,TGTGCCAGCAGTTACTCGTTAACTAGATATTCAGATACGCAGTATTTT,CASSYSLTRYSDTQYF
TRBV7-2,-,15,TRBJ2-1,TGTGCCAGCAGCTTAATGACAGCTAACCGCCTTGAGCAGTTCTTC,CASSLMTANRLEQFF
TRBV7-9,TRBD1,16,TRBJ2-5,TGTGCCAGCAGCTACCGGACAGGGAAGGGACAAGAGACCCAGTACTTC,CASSYRTGKGQETQYF